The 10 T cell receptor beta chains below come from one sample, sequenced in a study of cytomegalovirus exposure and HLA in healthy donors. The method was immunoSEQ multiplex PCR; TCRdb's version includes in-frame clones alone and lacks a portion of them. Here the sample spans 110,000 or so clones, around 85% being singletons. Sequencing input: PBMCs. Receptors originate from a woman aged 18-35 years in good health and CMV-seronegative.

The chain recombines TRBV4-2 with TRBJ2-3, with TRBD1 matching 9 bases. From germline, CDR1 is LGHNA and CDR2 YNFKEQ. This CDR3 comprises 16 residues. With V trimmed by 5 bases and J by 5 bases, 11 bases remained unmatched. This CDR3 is CASSNRDRAYQDTQYF. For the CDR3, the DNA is TGTGCCAGCAGCAACCGGGACAGGGCCTATCAAGATACGCAGTATTTT.

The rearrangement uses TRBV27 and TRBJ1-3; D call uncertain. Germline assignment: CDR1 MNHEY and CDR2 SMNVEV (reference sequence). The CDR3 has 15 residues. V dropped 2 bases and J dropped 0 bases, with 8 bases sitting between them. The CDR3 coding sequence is TGTGCCAGCAGTTTAGGCATCTCCTCTGGAAACACCATATATTTT. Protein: CASSLGISSGNTIYF.

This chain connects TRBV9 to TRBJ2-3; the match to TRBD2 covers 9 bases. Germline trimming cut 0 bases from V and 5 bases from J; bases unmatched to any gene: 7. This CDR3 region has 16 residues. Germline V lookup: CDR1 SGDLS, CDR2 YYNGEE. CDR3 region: CASSVESGGPLDTQYF. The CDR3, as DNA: TGTGCCAGCAGCGTAGAAAGCGGGGGGCCGTTAGATACGCAGTATTTT.

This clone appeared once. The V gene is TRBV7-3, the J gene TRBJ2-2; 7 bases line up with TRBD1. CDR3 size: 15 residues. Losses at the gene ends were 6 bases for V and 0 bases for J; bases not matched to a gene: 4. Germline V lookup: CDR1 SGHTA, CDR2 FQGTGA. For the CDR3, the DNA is TGTGCCAGCAGTCGGGACAGAACGAACACCGGGGAGCTGTTTTTT. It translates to CASSRDRTNTGELFF.

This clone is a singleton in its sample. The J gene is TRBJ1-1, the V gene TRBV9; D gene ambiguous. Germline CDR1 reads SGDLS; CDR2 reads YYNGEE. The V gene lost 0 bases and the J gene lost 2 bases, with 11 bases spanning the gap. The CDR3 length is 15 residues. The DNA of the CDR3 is TGTGCCAGCAGCGTAGCAGCAGGTATTAACACTGAAGCTTTCTTT. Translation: CASSVAAGINTEAFF.

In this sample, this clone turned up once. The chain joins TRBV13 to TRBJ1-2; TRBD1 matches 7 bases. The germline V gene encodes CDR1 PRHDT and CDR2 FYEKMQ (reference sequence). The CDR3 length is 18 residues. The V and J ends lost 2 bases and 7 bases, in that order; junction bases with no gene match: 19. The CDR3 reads CASSLRGFQDREDGGYTF. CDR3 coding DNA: TGTGCCAGCAGCTTACGGGGGTTCCAAGACAGGGAGGATGGTGGCTACACCTTC.

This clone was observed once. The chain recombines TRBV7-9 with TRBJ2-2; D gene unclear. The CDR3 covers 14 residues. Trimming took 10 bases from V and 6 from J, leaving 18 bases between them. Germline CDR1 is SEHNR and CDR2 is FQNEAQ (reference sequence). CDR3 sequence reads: CAMKLDSNSGELFF. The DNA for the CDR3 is TGTGCCATGAAGCTTGATAGTAATTCCGGGGAGCTGTTTTTT. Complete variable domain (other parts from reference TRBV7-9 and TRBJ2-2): DTGVSQNPRHKITKRGQNVTFRCDPISEHNRLYWYRQTLGQGPEFLTYFQNEAQLEKSRLLSDRFSAERPKGSFSTLEIQRTEQGDSAMYLCAMKLDSNSGELFFGEGSRLTVL.

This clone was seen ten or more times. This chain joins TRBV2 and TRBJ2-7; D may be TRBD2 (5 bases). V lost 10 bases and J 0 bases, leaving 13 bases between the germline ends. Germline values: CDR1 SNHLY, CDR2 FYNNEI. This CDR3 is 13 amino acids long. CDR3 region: CATRLGVSYEQYF. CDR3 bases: TGTGCCACCCGTTTGGGAGTCTCCTACGAGCAGTACTTC.

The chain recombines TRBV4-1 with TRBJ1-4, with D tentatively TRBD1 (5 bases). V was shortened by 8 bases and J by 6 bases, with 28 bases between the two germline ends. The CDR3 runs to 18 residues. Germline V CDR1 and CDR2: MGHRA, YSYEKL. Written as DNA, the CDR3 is TGCGCCAGCGGTTGGGGGGGGAAAGAACCACAAAAATATGAAAAACTGTTTTTT. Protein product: CASGWGGKEPQKYEKLFF.

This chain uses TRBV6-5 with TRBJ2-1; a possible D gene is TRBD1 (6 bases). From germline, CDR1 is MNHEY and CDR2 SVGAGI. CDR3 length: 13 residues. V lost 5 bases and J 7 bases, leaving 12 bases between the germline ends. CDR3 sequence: CASSNTGWNEQFF. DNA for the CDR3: TGTGCCAGCAGTAACACAGGGTGGAATGAGCAGTTCTTC.